This T cell receptor (beta chain) came from a study of control samples from healthy donors and cancer patients. In its sample, this clone was seen a few times. CDR1 is SGHNT and CDR2 is YYREEE in the germline V gene (reference sequence). The CDR3 has 14 amino acids. Trimming took off 4 bases at V and 1 base at J, with 11 bases between the two ends. Libraries were prepared by immunoSEQ multiplex PCR; TCRdb keeps only in-frame clonotypes and omits some of them. The sample has 150,000 to 180,000 clones, 85% to 95% seen once. Material: blood. This sequence joins TRBV5-4 and TRBJ1-1; D uncertain. This sequence originates from a man aged 35-49 years in good health. The CDR3 sequence: CASSTARRNTEAFF. CDR3 sequence (DNA): TGTGCCAGCAGCACAGCTCGGAGGAACACTGAAGCTTTCTTT.